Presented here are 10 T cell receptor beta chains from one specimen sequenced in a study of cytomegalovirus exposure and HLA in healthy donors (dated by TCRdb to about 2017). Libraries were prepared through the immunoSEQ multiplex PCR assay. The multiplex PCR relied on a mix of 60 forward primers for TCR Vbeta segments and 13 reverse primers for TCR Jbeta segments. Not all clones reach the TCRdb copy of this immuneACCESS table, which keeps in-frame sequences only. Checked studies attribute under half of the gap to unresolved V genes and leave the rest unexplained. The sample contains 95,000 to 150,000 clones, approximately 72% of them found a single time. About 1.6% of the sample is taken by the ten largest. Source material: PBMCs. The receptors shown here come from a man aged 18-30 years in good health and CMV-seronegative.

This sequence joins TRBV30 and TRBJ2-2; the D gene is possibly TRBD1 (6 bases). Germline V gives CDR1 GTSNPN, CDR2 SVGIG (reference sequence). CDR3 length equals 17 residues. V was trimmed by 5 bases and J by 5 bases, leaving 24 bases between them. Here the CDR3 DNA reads TGTGCCTGGCATTCCCGACAGGCCTTGTCCGGAACCGGGGAGCTGTTTTTT. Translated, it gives CAWHSRQALSGTGELFF.

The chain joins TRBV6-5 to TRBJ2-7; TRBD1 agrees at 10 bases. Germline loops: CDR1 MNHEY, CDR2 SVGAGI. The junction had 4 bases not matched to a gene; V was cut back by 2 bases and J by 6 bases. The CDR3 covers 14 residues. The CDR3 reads CASSYRQGAGEQYF. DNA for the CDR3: TGTGCCAGCAGTTACCGACAGGGGGCGGGCGAGCAGTACTTC.

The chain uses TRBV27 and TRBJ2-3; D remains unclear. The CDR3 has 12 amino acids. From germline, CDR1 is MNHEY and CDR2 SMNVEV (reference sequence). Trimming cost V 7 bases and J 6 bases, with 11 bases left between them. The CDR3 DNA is TGTGCCAGCACTAGAGGTGGGGATACGCAGTATTTT. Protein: CASTRGGDTQYF.

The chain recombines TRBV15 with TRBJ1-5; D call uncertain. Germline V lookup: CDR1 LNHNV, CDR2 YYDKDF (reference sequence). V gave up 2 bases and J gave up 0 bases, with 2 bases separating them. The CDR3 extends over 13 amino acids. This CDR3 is CATSRLSNQPQHF. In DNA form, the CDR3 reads TGTGCCACCAGCAGACTTAGCAATCAGCCCCAGCATTTT.

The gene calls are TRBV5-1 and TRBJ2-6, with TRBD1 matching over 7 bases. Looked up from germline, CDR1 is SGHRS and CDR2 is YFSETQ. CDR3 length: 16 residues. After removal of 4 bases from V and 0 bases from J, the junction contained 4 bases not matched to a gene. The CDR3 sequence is CASSQTGSSGANVLTF. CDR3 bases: TGCGCCAGCAGCCAGACAGGGAGCTCTGGGGCCAACGTCCTGACTTTC.

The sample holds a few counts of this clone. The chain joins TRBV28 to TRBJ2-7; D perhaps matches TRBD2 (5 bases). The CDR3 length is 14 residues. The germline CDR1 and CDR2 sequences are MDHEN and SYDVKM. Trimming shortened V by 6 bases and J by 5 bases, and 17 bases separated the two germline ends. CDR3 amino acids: CASSFSGFGDEQYF. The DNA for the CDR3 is TGTGCCAGCAGCTTCAGCGGTTTTGGGGACGAGCAGTACTTC. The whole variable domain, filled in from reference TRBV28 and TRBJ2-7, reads DVKVTQSSRYLVKRTGEKVFLECVQDMDHENMFWYRQDPGLGLRLIYFSYDVKMKEKGDIPEGYSVSREKKERFSLILESASTNQTSMYLCASSFSGFGDEQYFGPGTRLTVT.

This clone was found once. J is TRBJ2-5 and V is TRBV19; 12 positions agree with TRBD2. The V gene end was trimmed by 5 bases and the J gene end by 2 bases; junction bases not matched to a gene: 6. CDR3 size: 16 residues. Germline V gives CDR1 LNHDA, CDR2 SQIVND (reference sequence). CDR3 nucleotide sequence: TGTGCCAGTAGTTCCCGACTAGCGGGAGTTCAAGAGACCCAGTACTTC. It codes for CASSSRLAGVQETQYF. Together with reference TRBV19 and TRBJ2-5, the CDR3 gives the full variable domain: DGGITQSPKYLFRKEGQNVTLSCEQNLNHDAMYWYRQDPGQGLRLIYYSQIVNDFQKGDIAEGYSVSREKKESFPLTVTSAQKNPTAFYLCASSSRLAGVQETQYFGPGTRLLVL.

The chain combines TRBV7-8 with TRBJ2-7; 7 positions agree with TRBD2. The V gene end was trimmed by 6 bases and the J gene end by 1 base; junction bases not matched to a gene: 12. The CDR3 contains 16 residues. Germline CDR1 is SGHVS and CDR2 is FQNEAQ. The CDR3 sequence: CASSHPAGDPSYEQYF. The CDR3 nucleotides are TGTGCCAGCAGTCACCCCGCGGGGGACCCTTCCTACGAGCAGTACTTC.

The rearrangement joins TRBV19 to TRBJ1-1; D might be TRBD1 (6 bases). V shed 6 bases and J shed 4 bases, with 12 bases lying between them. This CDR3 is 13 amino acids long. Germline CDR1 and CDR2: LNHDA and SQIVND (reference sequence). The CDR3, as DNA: TGTGCCAGTAGACAGGGCTGGGGCACTGAAGCTTTCTTT. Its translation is CASRQGWGTEAFF.

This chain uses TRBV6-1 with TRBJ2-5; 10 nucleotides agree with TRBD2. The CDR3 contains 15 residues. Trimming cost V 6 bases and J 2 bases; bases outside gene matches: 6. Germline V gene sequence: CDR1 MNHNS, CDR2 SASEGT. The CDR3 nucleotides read TGTGCCAGCAGAATAGCGGGGGGACGACAAGAGACCCAGTACTTC. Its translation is CASRIAGGRQETQYF.